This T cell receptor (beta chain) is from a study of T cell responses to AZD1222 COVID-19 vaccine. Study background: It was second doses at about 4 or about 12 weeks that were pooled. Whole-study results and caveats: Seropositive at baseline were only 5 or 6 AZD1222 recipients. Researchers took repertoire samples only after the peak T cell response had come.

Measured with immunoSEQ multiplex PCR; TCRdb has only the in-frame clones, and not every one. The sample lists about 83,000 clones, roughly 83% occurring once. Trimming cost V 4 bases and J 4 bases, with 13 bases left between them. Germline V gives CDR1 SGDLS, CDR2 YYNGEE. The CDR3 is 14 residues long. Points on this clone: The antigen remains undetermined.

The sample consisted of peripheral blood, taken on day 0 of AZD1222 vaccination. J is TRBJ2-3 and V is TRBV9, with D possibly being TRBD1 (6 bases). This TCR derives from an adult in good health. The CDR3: CASSPEGVPDTQYF. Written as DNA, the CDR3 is TGTGCCAGCAGCCCAGAGGGGGTCCCAGATACGCAGTATTTT.